This TCR beta chain was sequenced for a study of cytomegalovirus exposure and HLA in healthy donors. V was pared by 7 bases and J by 7 bases, with 10 bases of the junction left unmatched. Per germline, CDR1 SEHNR and CDR2 FQNEAQ (reference sequence). The CDR3 has 14 residues. TCRdb's table, derived via immunoSEQ multiplex PCR, lists solely in-frame clones and lacks some. The sample has about 240,000 clones; around 86% are singletons. Sequenced: PBMCs. V usage is TRBV7-9 and J usage is TRBJ2-7; the match to TRBD1 covers 10 bases. This TCR was sampled from a woman in her twenties or thirties in good health and CMV-seropositive. The CDR3 bases are TGTGCCAGCAACAGGGGACAGGGGTCTGATGAGCAGTACTTC. It encodes CASNRGQGSDEQYF.